A single sample gave rise to the 9 T cell receptor beta chains below, sequenced in a study of blood T cells in healthy people across ages. Primers used in a second PCR of roughly 6 to 12 cycles were a sample-barcoded 5' primer and a J-beta primer mix. TCRdb re-analysed the 5' RACE reads in MiXCR, keeping a single row per CDR3 protein. Seen here are some 700,000 distinct CDR3 sequences, roughly 45% observed once, and the top ten hold about 20%. Sequenced: blood. The receptor source for this set is a woman aged 55-69 years in good health.

This clonotype was seen a handful of times. The chain links TRBV29-1 to TRBJ1-1, with 8 positions matching TRBD1. CDR1 and CDR2 from the germline V gene are SQVTM and ANQGSEA. The CDR3 runs to 10 residues. The CDR3: CSPGGPEAFF. CDR3 DNA sequence: TGCAGTCCAGGGGGCCCTGAAGCTTTCTTT.

CDR3 in amino acids: CASSADRGNTDTQYF. CDR3 coding DNA: TGTGCCAGCAGCGCTGACAGGGGGAACACAGATACGCAGTATTTT. The chain uses TRBV2 and TRBJ2-3; 9 bases agree with TRBD1. Germline CDR1 SNHLY, CDR2 FYNNEI. This CDR3 comprises 15 residues. J was trimmed by 2 bases and V by 6 bases; bases with no gene match: 6.

This clonotype occurred a few times. This rearrangement joins TRBV12-3 or TRBV12-4 to TRBJ2-3; 8 bases line up with TRBD2. This CDR3 has 17 amino acids. The ends lost 7 bases at V and 2 bases at J; junction bases unmatched: 14. CDR3 loop: CASTDRGGSRITDTQYF. CDR3 DNA: TGTGCCAGCACCGACCGGGGGGGTTCCCGGATCACAGATACGCAGTATTTT.

The rearrangement uses TRBV28 and TRBJ2-2; possible D gene TRBD2, 5 bases. CDR1 and CDR2 from the germline V gene are MDHEN and SYDVKM. V was shortened by 3 bases and J by 3 bases, with 8 bases between the two germline ends. The CDR3 sequence is 14 residues long. CDR3 protein: CASSFLGDTGELFF. Here the CDR3 DNA reads TGTGCCAGCAGTTTTTTGGGAGACACCGGGGAGCTGTTTTTT.

The chain uses TRBV7-9 and TRBJ1-4; possible D gene TRBD1, 5 bases. CDR1 and CDR2 (germline): SEHNR, FQNEAQ (reference sequence). Trimming pared 5 bases from V and 7 bases from J, leaving 17 bases between. This CDR3 spans 15 amino acids. The CDR3 here is CASSGDSYVLEKLFF. The CDR3 DNA reads as TGTGCCAGCAGCGGAGACAGTTATGTGCTTGAAAAACTGTTTTTT.

This clonotype turned up a few times. This sequence joins TRBV16 and TRBJ1-2; tentative D call: TRBD1 (6 bases). The CDR3 consists of 14 residues. CDR1 and CDR2 from the germline V gene are KGHSY and FQNENV. V was shortened by 4 bases and J by 4 bases, with 13 bases between the two germline ends. The CDR3 loop is CASSRKQGSYGYTF. CDR3 DNA sequence: TGTGCCAGCAGCCGCAAACAGGGTAGCTATGGCTACACCTTC.

The V and J genes are TRBV3-1 and TRBJ2-7; D not certain. CDR3 length: 12 residues. CDR1 and CDR2 from the germline V gene are LGHDT and YNNKEL (reference sequence). CDR3 sequence: CSNSQGTYEQYF. In DNA, the CDR3 is TGTTCCAACAGCCAAGGGACCTACGAGCAGTACTTC.

The chain combines TRBV27 with TRBJ2-7; a weak D match, TRBD2 (6 bases). Germline CDR1 and CDR2: MNHEY and SMNVEV (reference sequence). The CDR3 has 20 residues. Trimming took off 1 base at V and 2 bases at J, with 27 bases between the two ends. DNA of the CDR3: TGTGCCAGCAGTTTATGGTCCGCAGCCCAGCGCGGGATGACCGCCTACGAGCAGTACTTC. This gives the protein CASSLWSAAQRGMTAYEQYF.

The V call is TRBV28, the J call TRBJ1-6; maybe TRBD1 (5 bases). With 5 bases removed from V and 0 bases from J, the gap between germline ends came to 11 bases. The CDR3 consists of 16 residues. Germline CDR1 MDHEN, CDR2 SYDVKM. The CDR3 protein is CASSHDRFSYNSPLHF. The CDR3 DNA reads as TGTGCCAGCAGTCACGACAGATTCTCCTATAATTCACCCCTCCACTTT.